The rows below give T cell receptor beta chains drawn from one sample of a study of T-cell reconstitution after alpha-beta-depleted transplantation in children. TCRdb used MiXCR to reprocess the PCR reads, holding one entry per CDR3 protein. The sample shows more than 300,000 distinct CDR3 sequences, around 15% of them seen only once. This material consisted of PBMCs, mostly from graft donor cells, taken 360 days after TCRalphabeta/CD19-depleted stem cell transplant. The origin of the receptors is a male patient under 10 years old who had a stem cell transplant for acute lymphoblastic leukemia, so the T cells may come from the graft donor. Each CDR3 is given with its conserved first and last residue. The D gene is left open where the match is weak. For some rows the clone size is stated as once, few or many, or as a class when expanded; others skip it.

d_gene: TRBD2
abundance: few
j_gene: TRBJ2-1
v_gene: TRBV20-1
CDR3aa: CSASGTSGSRYNEQFF
CDR3nt: TGCAGTGCTTCCGGGACTAGCGGGAGTCGCTACAATGAGCAGTTCTTC

d_gene: .
abundance: many
j_gene: TRBJ2-7
v_gene: TRBV29-1
CDR3aa: CSVSGSTYEQYF
CDR3nt: TGCAGCGTCTCGGGATCGACCTACGAGCAGTACTTC

d_gene: .
abundance: few
j_gene: TRBJ2-7
v_gene: TRBV20-1
CDR3aa: CSARGAQDEQYF
CDR3nt: TGCAGTGCTAGGGGGGCGCAGGACGAGCAGTACTTC

d_gene: TRBD1
abundance: .
j_gene: TRBJ2-6
v_gene: TRBV5-1
CDR3aa: CASSLFADRVANVLTF
CDR3nt: TGCGCCAGCAGCTTATTTGCCGACAGGGTAGCCAACGTCCTGACTTTC

d_gene: .
abundance: .
j_gene: TRBJ2-7
v_gene: TRBV7-6
CDR3aa: CASSGPGESYEQYF
CDR3nt: TGTGCCAGCAGCGGTCCGGGAGAATCCTACGAGCAGTACTTC

d_gene: TRBD1
abundance: .
j_gene: TRBJ2-7
v_gene: TRBV18
CDR3aa: CASSPRGDRFDEQYF
CDR3nt: TGTGCCAGCTCACCAAGAGGGGACAGATTCGACGAGCAGTACTTC

d_gene: .
abundance: .
j_gene: TRBJ2-1
v_gene: TRBV20-1
CDR3aa: CSATAPSILVYEQFF
CDR3nt: TGCAGTGCTACTGCCCCAAGCATACTAGTTTATGAGCAGTTCTTC

d_gene: .
abundance: few
j_gene: TRBJ1-4
v_gene: TRBV28
CDR3aa: CASSGGASNEKLFF
CDR3nt: TGTGCCAGTTCCGGAGGGGCCTCTAATGAAAAACTGTTTTTT

d_gene: .
abundance: .
j_gene: TRBJ1-1
v_gene: TRBV3-1
CDR3aa: CASSHLRVAEAFF
CDR3nt: TGTGCCAGCAGCCACCTAAGGGTCGCTGAAGCTTTCTTT

d_gene: .
abundance: many
j_gene: TRBJ2-6
v_gene: TRBV6-5
CDR3aa: CASSYGVSGANVLTF
CDR3nt: TGTGCCAGCAGTTACGGGGTCTCTGGGGCCAACGTCCTGACTTTC

d_gene: TRBD2
abundance: many
j_gene: TRBJ2-1
v_gene: TRBV18
CDR3aa: CASSPPGTSRVDEQFF
CDR3nt: TGTGCCAGCTCACCACCGGGGACTAGCAGGGTCGATGAGCAGTTCTTC

d_gene: TRBD1
abundance: many
j_gene: TRBJ2-7
v_gene: TRBV29-1
CDR3aa: CSVDIDRGYEQYF
CDR3nt: TGCAGCGTCGACATAGACAGGGGCTACGAGCAGTACTTC

d_gene: .
abundance: .
j_gene: TRBJ2-7
v_gene: TRBV5-1
CDR3aa: CASSARRLDPTGREQYF
CDR3nt: TGCGCCAGCAGCGCCCGGCGACTAGACCCTACGGGGCGGGAGCAGTACTTC

d_gene: .
abundance: few
j_gene: TRBJ2-7
v_gene: TRBV27
CDR3aa: CASSSIPTYEQYF
CDR3nt: TGTGCCAGCAGTTCCATCCCCACCTACGAGCAGTACTTC

d_gene: .
abundance: many
j_gene: TRBJ2-1
v_gene: TRBV28
CDR3aa: CASSRVGGQFF
CDR3nt: TGTGCCAGCAGCCGGGTGGGGGGGCAGTTCTTC

d_gene: .
abundance: .
j_gene: TRBJ1-5
v_gene: TRBV27
CDR3aa: CASSAYPDQPQHF
CDR3nt: TGTGCCAGCTCTGCGTATCCTGATCAGCCCCAGCATTTT

d_gene: .
abundance: few
j_gene: TRBJ2-5
v_gene: TRBV29-1
CDR3aa: CSVGPAEETQYF
CDR3nt: TGCAGCGTCGGGCCCGCAGAAGAGACCCAGTACTTC

d_gene: .
abundance: many
j_gene: TRBJ2-4
v_gene: TRBV12-5
CDR3aa: CASGFVPPGSVAKNIQYF
CDR3nt: TGTGCTAGTGGTTTCGTGCCCCCCGGGTCCGTAGCCAAAAACATTCAGTACTTC

d_gene: .
abundance: few
j_gene: TRBJ2-7
v_gene: TRBV5-6
CDR3aa: CASSLASPYEQYF
CDR3nt: TGTGCCAGCAGCTTAGCCAGCCCCTACGAGCAGTACTTC

d_gene: .
abundance: few
j_gene: TRBJ2-1
v_gene: TRBV4-3
CDR3aa: CASSEGTAYNEQFF
CDR3nt: TGCGCCAGCAGTGAGGGGACCGCCTACAATGAGCAGTTCTTC

d_gene: TRBD1
abundance: many
j_gene: TRBJ2-1
v_gene: TRBV15
CDR3aa: CATSSAWTRGRGDNEQFF
CDR3nt: TGTGCCACCAGCAGTGCTTGGACCAGGGGGCGAGGGGACAATGAGCAGTTCTTC

d_gene: .
abundance: .
j_gene: TRBJ2-2
v_gene: TRBV4-1
CDR3aa: CASSQDWASRTGELFF
CDR3nt: TGCGCCAGCAGCCAAGATTGGGCTAGCCGCACCGGGGAGCTGTTTTTT

d_gene: TRBD2
abundance: few
j_gene: TRBJ2-3
v_gene: TRBV27
CDR3aa: CASSFREVAGGPGRTDTQYF
CDR3nt: TGTGCCAGCAGTTTTAGAGAGGTCGCGGGAGGGCCGGGCCGCACAGATACGCAGTATTTT

d_gene: .
abundance: few
j_gene: TRBJ2-3
v_gene: TRBV24-1
CDR3aa: CATSESGAQYF
CDR3nt: TGTGCCACCAGTGAGTCCGGCGCGCAGTATTTT

d_gene: TRBD1
abundance: few
j_gene: TRBJ2-7
v_gene: TRBV28
CDR3aa: CASSPAGQGSDEQYF
CDR3nt: TGTGCCAGCAGTCCCGCCGGACAGGGTTCCGACGAGCAGTACTTC

d_gene: TRBD2
abundance: few
j_gene: TRBJ2-5
v_gene: TRBV11-2
CDR3aa: CASSLEGASGHQETQYF
CDR3nt: TGTGCCAGCAGCTTAGAGGGGGCTAGCGGGCACCAAGAGACCCAGTACTTC

d_gene: .
abundance: .
j_gene: TRBJ2-7
v_gene: TRBV28
CDR3aa: CASSLARREQYF
CDR3nt: TGTGCCAGCAGTCTCGCAAGAAGAGAGCAGTACTTC

d_gene: .
abundance: many
j_gene: TRBJ2-2
v_gene: TRBV20-1
CDR3aa: CSALRPNTGELFF
CDR3nt: TGCAGTGCTTTACGACCGAACACCGGGGAGCTGTTTTTT

d_gene: TRBD1
abundance: few
j_gene: TRBJ2-7
v_gene: TRBV6-5
CDR3aa: CASSYSWNRDRAHEQYF
CDR3nt: TGTGCCAGCAGTTACTCCTGGAACCGGGACAGGGCCCACGAGCAGTACTTC

d_gene: .
abundance: few
j_gene: TRBJ1-1
v_gene: TRBV7-9
CDR3aa: CASSVGGGGTEAFF
CDR3nt: TGTGCCAGCAGCGTGGGGGGCGGCGGCACTGAAGCTTTCTTT

d_gene: TRBD2
abundance: few
j_gene: TRBJ2-3
v_gene: TRBV11-2
CDR3aa: CASHPGTRFTDTQYF
CDR3nt: TGTGCCAGCCACCCCGGGACTAGGTTCACAGATACGCAGTATTTT

d_gene: TRBD2
abundance: few
j_gene: TRBJ2-3
v_gene: TRBV11-2
CDR3aa: CASSFRGGRIAGVGTDTQYF
CDR3nt: TGTGCCAGCAGCTTTAGGGGGGGGAGGATAGCGGGAGTCGGGACAGATACGCAGTATTTT

d_gene: TRBD2
abundance: many
j_gene: TRBJ2-2
v_gene: TRBV7-9
CDR3aa: CASTLRRTSLNTGELFF
CDR3nt: TGTGCCAGCACCTTAAGGAGGACTAGCCTTAACACCGGGGAGCTGTTTTTT